This TCR beta chain was sequenced during a study of cytomegalovirus exposure and HLA in healthy donors (dated by TCRdb to about 2017). A note on the overall study: In an earlier analysis of around 540 of the donors, about 260 Gb of sequence data and 95 million to 130 million unique TCR beta sequences from about 179 million T cells were reported. The T cell repertoires of under 700 subjects were profiled by immunosequencing and related to cytomegalovirus serostatus. Alongside the repertoire data, information on donor age, sex, ethnicity and CMV serostatus was compiled. An early release covering just under 650 HLA-typed donors comprised approximately 290 gigabases of sequencing data and around 80 million unique TCR sequences. A separate validation cohort of some 130 different subjects was used in addition to the 666-subject first cohort. Both class I and class II loci were covered by HLA typing, at four-digit resolution. Every repertoire in the discovery cohort had been generated on one and the same sequencing platform. The aim of the study was to test whether cataloging public T cell receptors could identify signatures of past pathogen exposure. A later genetic analysis took genome-wide SNP genotypes for about 65% of the roughly 670 donors and used that subset as a discovery cohort. In the later analysis, no new phenotypic data were used to find candidate immune exposures; instead, reliance was placed on TCR beta sequences and their occurrence across donors. Because of strong linkage in the cohort, roughly 5 DR-DQ haplotypes were treated as single units for association and clustering. Of the roughly 400 genotyped donors, 81% were placed in the genetic ancestry cluster associated with self-reported Caucasian donors. The study combined high-throughput TCR immunosequencing, statistical association of individual TCRs with disease status, and machine learning to predict cytomegalovirus infection status. In a later analysis, previously published TCR beta repertoires from 666 donors were re-analyzed and high-resolution HLA genotyping was added so that TCR occurrence patterns could be studied. Typing coverage varied by locus: roughly 629-640 donors for A, B, C, DRB1 and DQB1; roughly 500 for DQA1; more than 600 for DPA1; 450 to 480 for DPB1. To decide whether each TCR beta V gene segment behaved as functional or pseudogenic, an earlier analysis of some 600 of the donors relied on high-throughput TCR beta sequencing. Among about 400 genotyped donors of the cohort, an average of roughly 230,000 unique TCR beta nucleotide sequences was sequenced per donor, of which about 18% were non-productive. Broad study findings and their caveats: The study listed 170 or so TCR beta chains as associated with cytomegalovirus. The sequencing pipeline was judged likely to have produced a cluster of highly shared sequence variants as a technical artifact. In a later analysis, HLA-associated TCR beta chains were found to be more clonally expanded and to have lower generation probabilities than equally common non-associated chains. A few of the identified cytomegalovirus-associated TCR beta chains were confirmed in vitro to be specific for cytomegalovirus antigens. This cohort had only TCR beta chains sequenced, and the lack of alpha or paired-chain data limited which features could be detected. A later genetic analysis associated a missense DCLRE1C variant with V-gene and J-gene trimming of TCR beta chains, and an independent cohort replicated the association. Some IMGT-functional V segments, including TRBV6-2 and TRBV6-3, could not be distinguished by the 87-base-pair reads and were therefore excluded. Linkage disequilibrium might explain the correlated functional status among segregating V segments, but an unknown experimental factor could not be excluded. According to a later analysis, most CMV-associated TCR beta chains appeared to be HLA-restricted, and the HLA associations seemed to be driven largely by CMV exposure. In a later genetic analysis, fewer N-insertions in productive TCRs were reported among donors in an Asian-associated ancestry cluster than the roughly 700-donor mean. When HLA alleles, especially DR and DQ, strongly co-occurred, attributing TCR associations to individual alleles was difficult. Over 15 rarely observed V segments, including chromosome 9 orphons, were excluded from the earlier analysis of about 500 of the donors because counts were too low. The authors suggested that the approach could potentially be generalized to other disease states and immunological phenotypes. In a later analysis, TCR association rates were found to vary across HLA loci, with the most associated TCRs seen for DRB1 alleles and the fewest for HLA-C alleles. While some public TCRs were present in many individuals, most TCR sequences turned up only very rarely across donors. Sequencing depth was assumed to be roughly uniform across donors in the presence/absence analyses, though that assumption may not hold. For the cohort, immune exposure information was limited to CMV serostatus. A further reported finding was that TCR beta sequences accurately predicted the HLA-A and HLA-B alleles for most subjects in the first cohort. A later analysis reported that several top co-occurrence clusters appeared linked to parvovirus B19, influenza, CMV and Epstein-Barr virus. Because HLA typing was missing for some donors at each locus, association tests included only the typed subset. In a later analysis, 15,000 to 20,000 TCR beta sequences were associated with specific HLA alleles at a false discovery rate of 0.05. An earlier analysis of roughly 570 of the donors showed that most TCR beta V segments appeared in productive rearrangements either about 90% or about 30% of the time, which broadly matched IMGT annotations. The classifier was reported to diagnose cytomegalovirus status with high specificity and sensitivity in both the original cohort and the validation cohort.

The protocol used for the library was the immunoSEQ multiplex PCR assay. The multiplex PCR relied on a mix of 60 forward primers for TCR Vbeta segments and 13 reverse primers for TCR Jbeta segments. Amplification of the CDR3 region of rearranged TCR beta genes was performed with a multiplex PCR assay on genomic DNA. Amplified TCR beta libraries were sequenced as 87-base-pair reads on the Illumina HiSeq System. Under the source paper's analysis protocol: A later analysis tallied approximately 87 million unique TCR beta chains across the 666 repertoires, and about 12 million of those chains were shared by two or more donors. Raw reads were error-corrected and collapsed into unique sequences by a nearest-neighbor algorithm in which closely related sequences were merged to remove PCR and sequencing errors. To assign V, D and J gene segments, CDR3 sequences were aligned to IMGT reference sequences. For a sequence to be retained, a match of at least six nucleotides to both a V gene segment and a J gene segment was required. Rearrangements were called productive when the CDR3 lacked stop codons and stayed in frame with V and J; all others were non-productive. Following IMGT convention, CDR3 was defined as the stretch from the second conserved V-encoded cysteine up to the conserved J-encoded phenylalanine. In an earlier analysis of 500 to 650 of the donors, sequences lacking an unambiguous match to a single V gene segment were excluded. In an earlier analysis of more than 500 of the donors, a V segment was called functional when productive rearrangements were above 56.7%, and segregating when the standard deviation between donors exceeded 5%. To diagnose cytomegalovirus status from the catalog of TCR beta chain sequences, a statistical classification framework was built. A later analysis assigned V and J genes by comparing TCR nucleotide sequences with IMGT/GENE-DB human TR gene sequences. In a later analysis, CDR3 sequences and most-parsimonious VDJ recombination scenarios were assigned using the TCRdist pipeline. A later analysis defined each TCR beta chain by its CDR3 amino acid sequence plus V-gene family, and excluded reads lacking a unique V-gene family. As a way to deal with suspected cross-contamination and a sequencing artifact, a later analysis dropped 450 to 700 nucleotide sequences that were highly shared and had low generation probability. In a later analysis, a clonal expansion index for each public chain was calculated from normalized within-repertoire ranks of inferred template counts. A later analysis computed generation probabilities with a VDJ recombination model fitted to out-of-frame rearrangements, and checked the results against IGoR. A later analysis scored TCR-TCR, TCR-HLA and TCR-CMV co-occurrence with hypergeometric tests, applying a repertoire-size bias correction to TCR pairs. False discovery rates were estimated in a later analysis by permuting HLA or CMV assignments 20 times. In a later analysis, co-occurring TCRs were grouped with DBSCAN, and TCRdist sequence similarity was added when clustering was performed within HLA-allele-positive subsets. For co-occurrence clustering, repertoires with fewer than 30,000 or more than 120,000 public chains were excluded, along with a handful of repertoires with anomalous nucleotide sharing. TCRdb holds this immuneACCESS table with in-frame rearrangements only. Some clones are missing; in checked studies, unresolved V genes explain under half, and the rest has no known cause. For V, J and clone size, that table is used; D and trimming come from the DNA. Per the sample table, the count is some 110,000 clones. Clones ranked in the top ten supply approximately 3.7% of the sample.

Of note for this clone: This receptor's antigen is unknown.

The cohort consisted of approximately 690 healthy bone marrow donors. Cohort members were all nominally healthy when sampled, although unrecorded immune exposures were likely present. The donor tested CMV seronegative and was one of the 352 seronegative cohort members. A peripheral blood sample was provided by each donor, and peripheral blood mononuclear cells were used for TCR beta sequencing. The Qiagen DNeasy Blood Extraction Kit was used to extract genomic DNA from the blood cell samples. V and J are trimmed by 5 bases and 7 bases, and the gene matches miss 8 bases of the junction. Looking up the germline V gene yields CDR1 SGHNT and CDR2 YENEEA. The CDR3 measures 14 amino acids from cysteine to phenylalanine. Just the 42-base CDR3 DNA is kept, in frame starting at base 1.

The receptor was isolated from a man aged 25-40 years in good health and CMV-seronegative. The specimen was PBMCs. The rearranged chain carries TRBV11-3 and TRBJ2-7, and 10 bases in between align with TRBD1. The nucleotide sequence is TGTGCCAGCAGCCCCAGACAGGGGGCGGGAGAGCAGTACTTC. Its translation is CASSPRQGAGEQYF. Here the CDR3 is joined to the reference TRBV11-3 and TRBJ2-7 genes, and the full variable domain is: EAGVVQSPRYKIIEKKQPVAFWCNPISGHNTLYWYLQNLGQGPELLIRYENEEAVDDSQLPKDRFSAERLKGVDSTLKIQPAELGDSAVYLCASSPRQGAGEQYFGPGTRLTVT.